This entry features one T cell receptor beta chain sequence. Other DNA variants within this sample encode the same CDR3. Per the study methods: Amplification from reference gene primers served as the basis for estimated nucleated cell counts. Assay: immunoSEQ multiplex PCR; the TCRdb copy retains only in-frame clones and omits some. The V and J calls and clone size are taken from that table; D and trimming were inferred from the DNA. This sample carries 360,000 or so clones, around nine tenths of them seen once, and the ten largest clones take roughly 4%. Deletions cut 5 bases from V and 2 bases from J, with 6 bases between. The CDR3 is 12 amino acids. Germline CDR1 and CDR2: LNHDA and SQIVND (reference sequence). These data are taken from a study of blood T cell repertoires in COVID-19. Study details: Some COVID-19 samples were acute and others convalescent; all came from the United States, Italy and Spain. T cells, B-cell-depleted T cells, or PBMCs supplied cDNA or gDNA.

The Seattle site enrolled patients during active infection and followed them longitudinally. Sequencing used peripheral blood. This TCR was sampled from a woman aged 55-69 years with COVID-19, enrolled during active disease. The rearrangement uses TRBV19 and TRBJ1-2; possibly TRBD1 for D (5 bases). The CDR3 sequence is CASSPGNYGYTF. CDR3 in DNA: TGTGCCAGTAGTCCAGGGAACTATGGCTACACCTTC.